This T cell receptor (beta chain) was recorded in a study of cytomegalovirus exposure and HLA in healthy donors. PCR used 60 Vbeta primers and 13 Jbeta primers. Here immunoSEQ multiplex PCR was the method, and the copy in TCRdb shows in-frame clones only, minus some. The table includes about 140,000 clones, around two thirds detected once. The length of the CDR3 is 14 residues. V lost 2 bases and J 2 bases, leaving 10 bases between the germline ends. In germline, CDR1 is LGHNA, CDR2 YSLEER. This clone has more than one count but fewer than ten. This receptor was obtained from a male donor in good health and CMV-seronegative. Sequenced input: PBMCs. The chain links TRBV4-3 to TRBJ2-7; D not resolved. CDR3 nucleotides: TGCGCCAGCAGCCAAAAGCCGAGCACCTACGAGCAGTACTTC. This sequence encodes CASSQKPSTYEQYF.